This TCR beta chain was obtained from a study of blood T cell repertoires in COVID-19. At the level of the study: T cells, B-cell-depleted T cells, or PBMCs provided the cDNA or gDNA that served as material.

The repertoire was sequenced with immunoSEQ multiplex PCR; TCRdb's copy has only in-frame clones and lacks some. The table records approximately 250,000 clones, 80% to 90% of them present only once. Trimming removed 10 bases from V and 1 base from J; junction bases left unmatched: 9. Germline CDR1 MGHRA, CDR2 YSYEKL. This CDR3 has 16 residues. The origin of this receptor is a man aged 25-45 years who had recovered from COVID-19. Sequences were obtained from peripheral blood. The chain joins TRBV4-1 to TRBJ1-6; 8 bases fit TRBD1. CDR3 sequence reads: CATKVQGASYNSPLHF. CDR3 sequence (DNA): TGCGCCACGAAAGTCCAGGGGGCGTCCTATAATTCACCCCTCCACTTT.